What follows are 2 T cell receptor beta chains derived from one specimen sequenced in a study of beta chain features in type 1 diabetes. Expressed TCRB transcripts were sequenced because the entire RNA isolate underwent reverse transcription. Using immunoSEQ multiplex PCR, the repertoire was profiled, and TCRdb retains in-frame clones only, with some absent. The sample contains hundreds of thousands of clones, about an eighth of which appear only once. No antigen has been assigned to these receptors. Study outcomes and limitations: Researchers report that Type 1 diabetes patients had moderately but significantly shorter TCRB CDR3s across all four CD4+ subsets.

The sample consisted of naive CD4+ T cells from blood. The receptors come from a man between 18 and 35 years old with type 1 diabetes.

The rearrangement links TRBV28 to TRBJ2-3; possible D gene TRBD2, 7 bases. This CDR3 region has 14 residues. V lost 2 bases to trimming and J lost 5 bases, with 11 bases between them. Germline V gene sequence: CDR1 MDHEN, CDR2 SYDVKM. The CDR3 bases are TGTGCCAGCAGTTTAAGGGGGGGAATAGATACGCAGTATTTT. Amino acid sequence: CASSLRGGIDTQYF.

This clone was observed a handful of times. The chain uses TRBV4-2 and TRBJ2-2; D assignment may be TRBD1 or TRBD2 (5 bases each). This CDR3 spans 16 amino acids. Germline assignment: CDR1 LGHNA and CDR2 YNFKEQ. The V gene lost 3 bases and the J gene lost 4 bases, with 15 bases spanning the gap. CDR3 DNA: TGTGCCAGCAGCCACCCGGGGCAGGGAGCCACCGGGGAGCTGTTTTTT. Protein sequence: CASSHPGQGATGELFF.